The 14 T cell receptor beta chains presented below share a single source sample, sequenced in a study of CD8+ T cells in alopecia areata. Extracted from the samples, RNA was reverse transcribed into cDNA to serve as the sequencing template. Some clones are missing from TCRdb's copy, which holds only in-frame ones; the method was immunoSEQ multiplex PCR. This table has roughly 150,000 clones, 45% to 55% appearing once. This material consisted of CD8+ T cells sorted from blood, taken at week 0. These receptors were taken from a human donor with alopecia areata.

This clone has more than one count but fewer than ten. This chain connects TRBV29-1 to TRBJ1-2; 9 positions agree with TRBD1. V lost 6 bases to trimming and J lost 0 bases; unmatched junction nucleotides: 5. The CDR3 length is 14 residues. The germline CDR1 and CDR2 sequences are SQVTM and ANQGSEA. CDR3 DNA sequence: TGCAGCGTGTCGGACAGGGGAACTAACTATGGCTACACCTTC. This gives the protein CSVSDRGTNYGYTF. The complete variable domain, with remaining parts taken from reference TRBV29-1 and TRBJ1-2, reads SAVISQKPSRDICQRGTSLTIQCQVDSQVTMMFWYRQQPGQSLTLIATANQGSEATYESGFVIDKFPISRPNLTFSTLTVSNMSPEDSSIYLCSVSDRGTNYGYTFGSGTRLTVV.

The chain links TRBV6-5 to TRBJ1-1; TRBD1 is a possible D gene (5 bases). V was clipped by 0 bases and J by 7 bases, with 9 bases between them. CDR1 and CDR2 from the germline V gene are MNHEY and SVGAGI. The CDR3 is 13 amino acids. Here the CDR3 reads CASSYSGTNEAFF. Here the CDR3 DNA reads TGTGCCAGCAGTTACTCAGGGACTAATGAAGCTTTCTTT.

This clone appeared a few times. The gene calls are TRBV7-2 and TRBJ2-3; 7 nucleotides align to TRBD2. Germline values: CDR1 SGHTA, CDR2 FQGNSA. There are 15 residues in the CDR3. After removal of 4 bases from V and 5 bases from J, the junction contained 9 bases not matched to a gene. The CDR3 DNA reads TGTGCCAGCAGCTGGAGCGGGATGGACGGAGATACGCAGTATTTT. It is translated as CASSWSGMDGDTQYF.

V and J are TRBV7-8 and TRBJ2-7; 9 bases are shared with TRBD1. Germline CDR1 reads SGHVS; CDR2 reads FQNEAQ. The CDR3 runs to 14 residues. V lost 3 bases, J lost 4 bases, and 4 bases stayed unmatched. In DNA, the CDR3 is TGTGCCAGCAGCTTGGGACAGGGCGATTACGAGCAGTACTTC. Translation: CASSLGQGDYEQYF.

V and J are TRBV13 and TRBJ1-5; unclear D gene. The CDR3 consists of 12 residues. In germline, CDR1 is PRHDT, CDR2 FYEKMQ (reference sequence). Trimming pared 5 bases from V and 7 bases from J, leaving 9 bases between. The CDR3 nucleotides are TGTGCCAGCAGCATGGGAGCGCAGCCCCAGCATTTT. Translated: CASSMGAQPQHF.

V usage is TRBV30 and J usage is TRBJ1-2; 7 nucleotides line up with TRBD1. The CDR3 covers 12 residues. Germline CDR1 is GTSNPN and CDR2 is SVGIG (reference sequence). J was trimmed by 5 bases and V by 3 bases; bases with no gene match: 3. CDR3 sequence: CAWRTGWYGYTF. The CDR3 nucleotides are TGTGCCTGGAGGACAGGGTGGTATGGCTACACCTTC.

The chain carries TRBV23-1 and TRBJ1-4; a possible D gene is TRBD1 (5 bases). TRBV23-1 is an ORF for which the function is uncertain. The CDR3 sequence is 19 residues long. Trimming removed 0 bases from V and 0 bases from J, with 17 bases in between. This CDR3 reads CASSQSAQGGSATNEKLFF. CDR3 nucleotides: TGCGCCAGCAGTCAATCAGCTCAGGGTGGTAGCGCAACTAATGAAAAACTGTTTTTT.

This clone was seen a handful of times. Here the CDR3 DNA reads TGCAGCGTTCTTTCAGGGGGCGCGGGCTACACCTTC. It specifies CSVLSGGAGYTF. This chain uses TRBV29-1 with TRBJ1-2; 8 bases match TRBD1. The CDR3 consists of 12 residues. V lost 5 bases to trimming and J lost 8 bases; unmatched junction nucleotides: 7. The germline CDR1 and CDR2 sequences are SQVTM and ANQGSEA.

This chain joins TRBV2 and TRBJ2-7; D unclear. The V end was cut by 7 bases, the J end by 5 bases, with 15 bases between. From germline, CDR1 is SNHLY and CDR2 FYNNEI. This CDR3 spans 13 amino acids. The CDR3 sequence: CASTSARRDEQYF. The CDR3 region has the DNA TGTGCCAGCACCTCGGCCCGTCGGGACGAGCAGTACTTC.

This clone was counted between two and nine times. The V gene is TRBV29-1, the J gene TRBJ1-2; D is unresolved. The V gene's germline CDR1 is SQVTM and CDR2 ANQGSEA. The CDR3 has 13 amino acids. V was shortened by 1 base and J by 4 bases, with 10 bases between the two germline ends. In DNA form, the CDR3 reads TGCAGCGTTGAAGGGCCAGCTATCTATGGCTACACCTTC. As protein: CSVEGPAIYGYTF.

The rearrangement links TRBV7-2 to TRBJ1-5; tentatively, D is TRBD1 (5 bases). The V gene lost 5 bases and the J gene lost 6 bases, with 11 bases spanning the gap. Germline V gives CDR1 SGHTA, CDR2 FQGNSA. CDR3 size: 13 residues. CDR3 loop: CASSPGAGQPQHF. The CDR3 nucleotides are TGTGCCAGCAGCCCCGGGGCGGGTCAGCCCCAGCATTTT.

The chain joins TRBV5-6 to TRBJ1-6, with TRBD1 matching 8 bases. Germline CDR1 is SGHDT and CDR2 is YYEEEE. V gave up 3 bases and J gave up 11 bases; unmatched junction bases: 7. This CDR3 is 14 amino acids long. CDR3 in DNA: TGTGCCAGCAGCTCAGGGGGCTGGAAGCCACCCCTCCACTTT. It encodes CASSSGGWKPPLHF.

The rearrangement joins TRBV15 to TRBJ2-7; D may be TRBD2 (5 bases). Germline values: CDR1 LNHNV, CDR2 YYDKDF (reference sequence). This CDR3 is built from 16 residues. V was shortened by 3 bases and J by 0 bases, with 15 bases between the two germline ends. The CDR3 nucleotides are TGTGCCACCAGCAGCTACAGTAATAGCGACTCCTACGAGCAGTACTTC. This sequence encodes CATSSYSNSDSYEQYF.

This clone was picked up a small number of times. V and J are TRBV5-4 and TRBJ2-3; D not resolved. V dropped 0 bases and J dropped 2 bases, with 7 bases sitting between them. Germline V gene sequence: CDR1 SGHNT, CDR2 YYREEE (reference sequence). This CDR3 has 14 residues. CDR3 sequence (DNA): TGTGCCAGCAGCTTGGACCGGCCCACAGATACGCAGTATTTT. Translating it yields CASSLDRPTDTQYF.